Following are 24 T cell receptor beta chains from one sample sequenced in a study of blood T cell repertoires in COVID-19. Generated by immunoSEQ multiplex PCR, the TCRdb table keeps only in-frame clones and is missing some. Of 60,000 to 85,000 clones detected, roughly 87% appear once; the ten largest clones hold 4.5% to 5%. Material for sequencing was peripheral blood. The receptor set was obtained from a woman aged 45-65 years with active COVID-19.

This CDR3 reads CASQREASREQYF. CDR3 coding DNA: TGTGCCAGCCAGCGGGAGGCCTCTCGAGAGCAGTACTTC. The J gene is TRBJ2-7, the V gene TRBV28; 9 nucleotides line up with TRBD2. The germline CDR1 and CDR2 sequences are MDHEN and SYDVKM. The CDR3 sequence is 13 residues long. J lost 7 bases, V lost 8 bases, and 9 bases had no gene match.

This clone was observed a few times. This chain uses TRBV7-9 with TRBJ1-6, with TRBD1 identical over 10 bases. The CDR3 has 15 residues. Per germline, CDR1 SEHNR and CDR2 FQNEAQ (reference sequence). V gave up 1 base and J gave up 8 bases; unmatched junction bases: 2. The CDR3 bases are TGTGCCAGCAGCTTAGGAGGGACAGGGGATTCACCCCTCCACTTT. Its protein is CASSLGGTGDSPLHF.

The chain uses TRBV10-2 and TRBJ2-5, with D perhaps matching TRBD1 (6 bases). Germline V gene data show CDR1 as WSHSY and CDR2 as SAAADI. The CDR3 loop spans 14 amino acids. The V end lost 0 bases, the J end lost 4 bases, and 9 bases lay between the germline ends. The CDR3 loop is CASSESLGGETQYF. In DNA form, the CDR3 reads TGCGCCAGCAGTGAGTCATTAGGGGGAGAGACCCAGTACTTC.

CDR3: CATSDSGLAGGPGTDTQYF. CDR3 sequence (DNA): TGTGCCACCAGTGACTCGGGACTAGCGGGAGGGCCGGGCACAGATACGCAGTATTTT. The chain links TRBV24-1 to TRBJ2-3, with TRBD2 identical over 16 bases. Germline trimming cut 4 bases from V and 1 base from J; bases unmatched to any gene: 7. This CDR3 comprises 19 residues. Germline-derived CDR1 and CDR2 are KGHDR and SFDVKD.

This chain connects TRBV7-2 to TRBJ2-4; D is ambiguous. V lost 1 base and J 8 bases, leaving 6 bases between the germline ends. This CDR3 has 12 amino acids. The V gene's germline CDR1 is SGHTA and CDR2 FQGNSA. CDR3 residues: CASSLELYIQYF. The CDR3 DNA follows: TGTGCCAGCAGCTTAGAGCTTTACATTCAGTACTTC.

This chain links TRBV10-3 with TRBJ1-6, with TRBD1 as a possible D gene (5 bases). The CDR3 totals 12 residues. Trimming took off 9 bases at V and 10 bases at J, with 13 bases between the two ends. Per the germline V gene, CDR1 is ENHRY and CDR2 is SYGVKD. This chain's CDR3 is CAMGQGRSPLHF. DNA for the CDR3: TGTGCCATGGGGCAGGGTCGATCACCCCTCCACTTT.

The chain couples TRBV4-1 to TRBJ2-7, with 9 bases matching TRBD2. The CDR3 totals 17 residues. CDR1 and CDR2 from the germline V gene are MGHRA and YSYEKL. V shed 1 base and J 0 bases; nucleotides not matched to a gene: 7. CDR3 bases: TGCGCCAGCAGCCAAGTTAAAGCGGGAGGCCTCTCCTACGAGCAGTACTTC. Protein sequence: CASSQVKAGGLSYEQYF.

The genes are TRBV7-9 and TRBJ2-4, with D possibly TRBD1 on 5 matching bases. This CDR3 is 12 amino acids long. Germline values: CDR1 SEHNR, CDR2 FQNEAQ (reference sequence). The germline V and J ends were trimmed by 5 bases and 16 bases, with 18 bases remaining between them. The CDR3 region is CASSPEAGIAYF. CDR3 in DNA: TGTGCCAGCAGCCCCGAGGCAGGGATTGCCTACTTC.

The genes are TRBV9 and TRBJ2-1, with 8 bases lining up with TRBD2. V lost 2 bases to trimming and J lost 0 bases; unmatched junction nucleotides: 4. Germline V gives CDR1 SGDLS, CDR2 YYNGEE. CDR3 size: 16 residues. The CDR3 bases are TGTGCCAGCAGCGTGTTAGCGGGGTCCTCCTACAATGAGCAGTTCTTC. This translates into CASSVLAGSSYNEQFF.

This clone came up a few times. The chain joins TRBV11-2 to TRBJ2-7, with 8 positions matching TRBD1. Per germline, CDR1 SGHAT and CDR2 FQNNGV. Trimming cost V 3 bases and J 0 bases; bases outside gene matches: 4. This CDR3 spans 15 amino acids. The CDR3 protein is CASSFSQGASYEQYF. CDR3 DNA sequence: TGTGCCAGCAGCTTCTCCCAGGGGGCCTCCTACGAGCAGTACTTC.

The chain links TRBV2 to TRBJ2-7; tentative D call: TRBD1 (6 bases). Trimming removed 4 bases from V and 1 base from J, with 17 bases in between. Germline assignment: CDR1 SNHLY and CDR2 FYNNEI. The CDR3 contains 16 residues. CDR3 region: CASSGFRTERSYEQYF. CDR3 DNA sequence: TGTGCCAGCAGTGGGTTTCGGACAGAGCGATCCTACGAGCAGTACTTC. Looking up the rest from reference TRBV2 and TRBJ2-7 gives the full variable domain: EPEVTQTPSHQVTQMGQEVILRCVPISNHLYFYWYRQILGQKVEFLVSFYNNEISEKSEIFDDQFSVERPDGSNFTLKIRSTKLEDSAMYFCASSGFRTERSYEQYFGPGTRLTVT.

The chain carries TRBV28 and TRBJ2-1; TRBD1 is a possible D gene (6 bases). V gave up 6 bases and J gave up 0 bases, with 18 bases separating them. The germline CDR1 and CDR2 sequences are MDHEN and SYDVKM. The CDR3 extends over 17 amino acids. The chain's CDR3 is CASRPTYRESSYNEQFF. DNA of the CDR3: TGTGCCAGCAGACCTACCTACAGGGAGAGCTCCTACAATGAGCAGTTCTTC.

The V and J genes are TRBV30 and TRBJ1-1; a possible D gene is TRBD1 (5 bases). The CDR3 length is 12 residues. Trimming removed 5 bases at V and 4 bases at J, with 11 bases between. The germline V gene encodes CDR1 GTSNPN and CDR2 SVGIG (reference sequence). The DNA of the CDR3 is TGTGCCTGGGCAACGGGGGGCACTGAAGCTTTCTTT. Its translation is CAWATGGTEAFF.

J is TRBJ2-3 and V is TRBV30; D gene unclear. Germline V gene lookup returns CDR1 GTSNPN and CDR2 SVGIG (reference sequence). Trimming left V 3 bases short and J 7 bases short, with 14 bases between. The CDR3 spans 13 residues. The CDR3 nucleotides are TGTGCCTGGAGGGAGTCCGGAACGAATACGCAGTATTTT. Protein product: CAWRESGTNTQYF. Looking up the rest from reference TRBV30 and TRBJ2-3 gives the full variable domain: SQTIHQWPATLVQPVGSPLSLECTVEGTSNPNLYWYRQAAGRGLQLLFYSVGIGQISSEVPQNLSASRPQDRQFILSSKKLLLSDSGFYLCAWRESGTNTQYFGPGTRLTVL.

Details on this clone: The junction and the germline gene differ at one end; a read error may be behind it. This chain joins TRBV27 and TRBJ2-1; TRBD2 agrees at 14 bases. CDR1 and CDR2 from the germline V gene are MNHEY and SMNVEV (reference sequence). CDR3 length equals 16 residues. CDR3 in amino acids: CASGLGTSGSYNEQFF. As DNA, the CDR3 is TGTGCCAGCGGTTTGGGGACTAGCGGGAGCTACAATGAGCAGTTCTTC.

The count of this clone is one. The V call is TRBV7-9, the J call TRBJ1-1; the D is unclear. CDR1 is SEHNR, CDR2 FQNEAQ, per germline (reference sequence). Trimming took off 7 bases at V and 0 bases at J, with 12 bases between the two ends. The CDR3 covers 14 residues. CDR3 sequence: CASKTESLNTEAFF. The CDR3 coding sequence is TGTGCCAGCAAGACGGAGTCCCTGAACACTGAAGCTTTCTTT.

The count of this clone is one. The rearrangement uses TRBV6-5 and TRBJ2-1; D possibly corresponds to TRBD1 (6 bases). The germline gives CDR1 MNHEY, CDR2 SVGAGI. The CDR3 spans 13 residues. V was cut by 2 bases and J by 8 bases, with 10 bases left in between. CDR3 DNA sequence: TGTGCCAGCAGTTACGCAGGGGCCGATGAGCAGTTCTTC. The encoded protein is CASSYAGADEQFF.

This clone has just one count. The rearrangement joins TRBV28 to TRBJ2-3, with a tentative D call TRBD1 (6 bases). This CDR3 comprises 13 residues. The V gene lost 4 bases and the J gene lost 2 bases, with 7 bases spanning the gap. CDR1 is MDHEN, CDR2 SYDVKM, per germline. The CDR3 DNA follows: TGTGCCAGCAGTTCAGGGGACACAGATACGCAGTATTTT. Amino acid sequence: CASSSGDTDTQYF.

V usage is TRBV6-5 and J usage is TRBJ2-1, with 7 bases lining up with TRBD2. This CDR3 spans 15 amino acids. V was clipped by 6 bases and J by 4 bases; unmatched bases: 9. CDR1 MNHEY and CDR2 SVGAGI come from the germline V gene. CDR3 sequence: CASRAASGEYNEQFF. CDR3 DNA sequence: TGTGCCAGCAGGGCCGCTAGCGGAGAGTACAATGAGCAGTTCTTC.

This chain links TRBV5-1 with TRBJ1-6; 8 bases are shared with TRBD1. Unmatched junction bases numbered 7, after V lost 4 bases and J lost 10 bases. This CDR3 region has 14 residues. The V gene's germline CDR1 is SGHRS and CDR2 YFSETQ. CDR3 sequence: CASSPWTGNSPLHF. CDR3 in DNA: TGCGCCAGCAGCCCCTGGACAGGGAACTCACCCCTCCACTTT.

V and J are TRBV12-5 and TRBJ2-2; no reliable D call. The germline gives CDR1 LGHNT, CDR2 FRNRAP. V gave up 5 bases and J gave up 7 bases, with 11 bases separating them. The CDR3 has 13 amino acids. CDR3 sequence reads: CASGPRWSGELFF. The CDR3 DNA sequence: TGTGCTAGTGGTCCCCGATGGAGCGGGGAGCTGTTTTTT.

The chain joins TRBV6-5 to TRBJ2-2; 8 bases fit TRBD1. The CDR3 loop spans 15 amino acids. CDR1 MNHEY and CDR2 SVGAGI come from the germline V gene. V gave up 6 bases and J gave up 0 bases; unmatched junction bases: 3. CDR3 region: CASRAGQANTGELFF. For the CDR3, the DNA is TGTGCCAGCAGGGCGGGACAGGCGAACACCGGGGAGCTGTTTTTT.

V usage is TRBV2 and J usage is TRBJ1-4; D perhaps matches TRBD1 (5 bases). The CDR3 extends over 17 amino acids. CDR1 is SNHLY and CDR2 is FYNNEI in the germline V gene. Between the trimmed V and J ends, which lost 2 bases and 4 bases, there was a span of 17 bases. The CDR3 loop reads CASSERLGQDINEKLFF. The CDR3, as DNA: TGTGCCAGCAGTGAACGGTTGGGCCAGGACATTAATGAAAAACTGTTTTTT. Together with reference TRBV2 and TRBJ1-4, the CDR3 gives the full variable domain: EPEVTQTPSHQVTQMGQEVILRCVPISNHLYFYWYRQILGQKVEFLVSFYNNEISEKSEIFDDQFSVERPDGSNFTLKIRSTKLEDSAMYFCASSERLGQDINEKLFFGSGTQLSVL.

This clone was found once. This chain's CDR3 is CASHFGRVGYTF. In DNA, the CDR3 is TGTGCCAGTCATTTTGGCAGGGTCGGCTACACCTTC. This chain uses TRBV19 with TRBJ1-2; D may be TRBD1 (5 bases). The CDR3 contains 12 residues. Germline V lookup: CDR1 LNHDA, CDR2 SQIVND (reference sequence). The V end was cut by 8 bases, the J end by 8 bases, with 15 bases between. The full variable domain, its missing parts supplied by reference TRBV19 and TRBJ1-2, is DGGITQSPKYLFRKEGQNVTLSCEQNLNHDAMYWYRQDPGQGLRLIYYSQIVNDFQKGDIAEGYSVSREKKESFPLTVTSAQKNPTAFYLCASHFGRVGYTFGSGTRLTVV.